A single sample gave rise to the 23 T cell receptor beta chains below, sequenced in a study of T cell responses to AZD1222 COVID-19 vaccine. The data were produced by immunoSEQ multiplex PCR, yet TCRdb's version contains in-frame clones alone and is incomplete. Among about 140,000 clones listed, more than 75% were seen once. The sequencing used peripheral blood, collected 28 days after the second AZD1222 dose. Source of these receptors: an adult who received the AZD1222 COVID-19 vaccine.

This chain connects TRBV5-1 to TRBJ1-1; 7 nucleotides line up with TRBD1. Looked up from germline, CDR1 is SGHRS and CDR2 is YFSETQ. Unmatched junction bases numbered 3, after V lost 4 bases and J lost 0 bases. The CDR3 has 14 amino acids. The CDR3 DNA reads as TGCGCCAGCAGCGTGACAGGGCTGAACACTGAAGCTTTCTTT. Translation gives CASSVTGLNTEAFF.

The V call is TRBV30, the J call TRBJ1-5; D is unresolved. Germline lookup yields CDR1 GTSNPN and CDR2 SVGIG (reference sequence). V lost 3 bases and J lost 2, with 17 bases in between. The CDR3 spans 16 residues. The CDR3 loop reads CAWSPRRTQGNQPQHF. DNA of the CDR3: TGTGCCTGGAGCCCCCGGAGGACCCAGGGCAATCAGCCCCAGCATTTT.

V usage is TRBV11-2 and J usage is TRBJ2-1; tentatively, D is TRBD2 (6 bases). CDR1 is SGHAT, CDR2 FQNNGV, per germline. The V gene lost 5 bases and the J gene lost 8 bases, with 13 bases spanning the gap. The CDR3 totals 13 residues. CDR3 in DNA: TGTGCCAGCAGCCCGAGACTAGTGGATGAGCAGTTCTTC. Translation: CASSPRLVDEQFF.

J is TRBJ1-5 and V is TRBV13; unclear D gene. With 1 base removed from V and 6 bases from J, the gap between germline ends came to 4 bases. The V gene's germline CDR1 is PRHDT and CDR2 FYEKMQ (reference sequence). The CDR3 is 12 residues long. CDR3 in DNA: TGTGCCAGCAGCTTAGAGGGTCAGCCCCAGCATTTT. It encodes CASSLEGQPQHF.

This sequence joins TRBV7-8 and TRBJ2-7; D is possibly TRBD1 or TRBD2 (5 bases each). The CDR3 sequence is 14 residues long. Germline V lookup: CDR1 SGHVS, CDR2 FQNEAQ. The V gene lost 1 base and the J gene lost 2 bases, with 9 bases spanning the gap. The CDR3 spells CASSLGDGPYEQYF. CDR3 nucleotides: TGTGCCAGCAGCTTAGGGGACGGTCCCTACGAGCAGTACTTC.

The rearrangement links TRBV5-6 to TRBJ2-1, with 9 bases aligning to TRBD1. The CDR3 has 15 residues. CDR1 and CDR2 from the germline V gene are SGHDT and YYEEEE. The V gene end was trimmed by 5 bases and the J gene end by 5 bases; junction bases not matched to a gene: 8. CDR3 sequence: CASSYDRGDHNEQFF. In DNA form, the CDR3 reads TGTGCCAGCAGTTACGACAGGGGGGACCACAATGAGCAGTTCTTC.

This chain links TRBV7-2 with TRBJ1-2, with a possible D match to TRBD1 (6 bases). The V end was cut by 5 bases, the J end by 11 bases, with 18 bases between. Germline CDR1 is SGHTA and CDR2 is FQGNSA. CDR3 length equals 13 residues. The CDR3 protein is CASSLDYRVEYTF. CDR3 coding DNA: TGTGCCAGCAGCCTAGACTACAGGGTAGAATACACCTTC.

This sequence joins TRBV5-5 and TRBJ1-1; 7 bases line up with TRBD1. This CDR3 contains 12 residues. V shed 2 bases, J shed 11 bases, and the junction held 6 bases outside the gene matches. The germline V gene encodes CDR1 SGHKS and CDR2 YYEKEE (reference sequence). The CDR3 here is CASSLLQGVAFF. In DNA form, the CDR3 reads TGTGCCAGCAGCTTACTCCAGGGGGTTGCTTTCTTT.

This chain connects TRBV27 to TRBJ2-1; 9 positions match TRBD2. The CDR3 extends over 17 amino acids. V gave up 10 bases and J gave up 0 bases; unmatched junction bases: 13. The germline V gene has CDR1 MNHEY and CDR2 SMNVEV (reference sequence). The CDR3 bases are TGTGCCACCTATAGCGGGAGTCAAGGGAGCTCCTACAATGAGCAGTTCTTC. Protein product: CATYSGSQGSSYNEQFF.

V and J are TRBV5-1 and TRBJ2-1; D is unresolved. Trimming took off 4 bases at V and 1 base at J, with 9 bases between the two ends. The germline V gene encodes CDR1 SGHRS and CDR2 YFSETQ. The CDR3 contains 14 residues. CDR3 in DNA: TGCGCCAGCAGCCCAGACACGTCCTACAATGAGCAGTTCTTC. As protein: CASSPDTSYNEQFF.

The J gene is TRBJ1-1, the V gene TRBV6-2 or TRBV6-3, with D possibly being TRBD1 (5 bases). In germline, CDR1 is MNHEY, CDR2 SVGEGT. The CDR3 loop spans 14 amino acids. Trimming removed 0 bases from V and 3 bases from J, with 8 bases in between. This chain's CDR3 is CASSYSGVYTEAFF. CDR3 coding DNA: TGTGCCAGCAGTTACTCGGGGGTTTACACTGAAGCTTTCTTT.

The genes are TRBV9 and TRBJ1-3, with D perhaps TRBD1 (5 bases). V was shortened by 4 bases and J by 0 bases, with 23 bases between the two germline ends. Germline V gene data show CDR1 as SGDLS and CDR2 as YYNGEE. This CDR3 comprises 19 residues. Here the CDR3 DNA reads TGTGCCAGCAGCAATGCCGGGACCGAAAGGGCTAACTCTGGAAACACCATATATTTT. As protein: CASSNAGTERANSGNTIYF.

CDR3 DNA sequence: TGTGCCAGCAGGGGGGGGATTACCGGGACAGGGAGTGAGCAGTTCTTC. Encoded protein: CASRGGITGTGSEQFF. This chain connects TRBV6-6 to TRBJ2-1, with 9 bases identical to TRBD1. Trimming removed 6 bases from V and 9 bases from J; junction bases left unmatched: 15. CDR1 is MNHNY, CDR2 SVGAGI, per germline (reference sequence). The CDR3 consists of 16 residues.

Note on this clone: Other DNA sequences in the same sample also yield this CDR3. The chain has TRBV2 and TRBJ1-1; no clear D gene. Germline loops: CDR1 SNHLY, CDR2 FYNNEI. Trimming took 2 bases from V and 1 from J, leaving 5 bases between them. The CDR3 extends over 13 amino acids. The CDR3 reads CASSESPNTEAFF. CDR3 nucleotide sequence: TGTGCCAGCAGTGAATCCCCGAACACTGAAGCTTTCTTT.

The rearrangement joins TRBV6-5 to TRBJ2-7; 7 nucleotides line up with TRBD2. CDR3 length: 14 residues. The junction had 7 bases not matched to a gene; V was cut back by 8 bases and J by 0 bases. Germline V gene sequence: CDR1 MNHEY, CDR2 SVGAGI. CDR3 in DNA: TGTGCCAGCCGAAGCGGGGATAGCTCCTACGAGCAGTACTTC. It specifies CASRSGDSSYEQYF.

This rearrangement joins TRBV18 to TRBJ2-1, with TRBD1 as a possible D gene (6 bases). Between the trimmed V and J ends, which lost 4 bases and 0 bases, there was a span of 10 bases. Germline V gene data show CDR1 as KGHSH and CDR2 as LQKENI. CDR3 size: 15 residues. The CDR3 DNA reads TGTGCCAGCTCACTTCAGACAGGCTCCTACAATGAGCAGTTCTTC. Its protein is CASSLQTGSYNEQFF.

The V call is TRBV5-4, the J call TRBJ2-5; 7 bases agree with TRBD2. Trimming cost V 3 bases and J 2 bases; bases outside gene matches: 7. CDR3 length: 15 amino acids. Germline V CDR1 and CDR2: SGHNT, YYREEE (reference sequence). DNA of the CDR3: TGTGCCAGCAGCTCGGGGGGACTGGAACAAGAGACCCAGTACTTC. Its protein is CASSSGGLEQETQYF.

This clone was detected only once. The chain carries TRBV5-1 and TRBJ1-1, with a weak D call TRBD1 (5 bases). The CDR3 runs 15 residues. Germline V gives CDR1 SGHRS, CDR2 YFSETQ. Trimming stripped 4 bases from V and 0 bases from J, with 13 bases between. CDR3 residues: CASSEGRTMNTEAFF. CDR3 in DNA: TGCGCCAGCAGCGAGGGGCGGACCATGAACACTGAAGCTTTCTTT.

The CDR3, as DNA: TGTGCCAGCAGCTTAGGTCCGGGACAGGGGATGAACACTGAAGCTTTCTTT. Protein sequence: CASSLGPGQGMNTEAFF. V gene TRBV7-9 combines with J gene TRBJ1-1; 10 nucleotides match TRBD1. The germline CDR1 and CDR2 sequences are SEHNR and FQNEAQ (reference sequence). This CDR3 comprises 17 residues. The V segment lost 1 base and the J segment 0 bases; nucleotides outside the gene matches: 5.

The chain carries TRBV6-5 and TRBJ1-4, with a weak D call TRBD1 (5 bases). CDR1 is MNHEY, CDR2 SVGAGI, per germline. CDR3 length: 15 amino acids. V lost 8 bases, J lost 3 bases, and 16 bases lay in between. The CDR3: CASGRSGGANEKLFF. The CDR3 DNA follows: TGTGCCAGCGGACGCTCGGGGGGGGCTAATGAAAAACTGTTTTTT.

V is TRBV11-3 and J is TRBJ2-1; D assignment may be TRBD1 or TRBD2 (5 bases each). The CDR3 has 14 amino acids. CDR1 is SGHNT and CDR2 is YENEEA in the germline V gene. The V end was cut by 3 bases, the J end by 8 bases, with 14 bases between. CDR3 nucleotides: TGTGCCAGCAGCTTGGGTGGGGGTGAGGATGAGCAGTTCTTC. It codes for CASSLGGGEDEQFF.

This clone is medium-sized within its sample. Written as DNA, the CDR3 is TGTGCCAGCAGTCTCACAGGGGGCGATCAGCCCCAGCATTTT. It translates to CASSLTGGDQPQHF. This sequence joins TRBV2 and TRBJ1-5; 9 positions agree with TRBD1. Germline CDR1 reads SNHLY; CDR2 reads FYNNEI. This CDR3 has 14 amino acids. Trimming at V came to 5 bases and at J to 5 bases, leaving 4 bases not matched to a gene.

A note on this clone: One junction end does not reproduce the germline sequence, and a read error may be involved. The chain uses TRBV5-4 and TRBJ2-5; possible D gene TRBD2, 5 bases. Per the germline V gene, CDR1 is SGHNT and CDR2 is YYREEE (reference sequence). The CDR3 runs 13 residues. CDR3 nucleotides: TGCGCCAGCAGCTTGGACTTCCAAGAGACCCAGTACTTC. Translation gives CASSLDFQETQYF.